The rows below give T cell receptor beta chains drawn from one sample of a study of human T cells and chemical hapten exposure. MiXCR, run by TCRdb on the RACE reads, gives a single entry per CDR3 protein. In the table there are some 400,000 distinct CDR3 sequences, around 5% of which are singletons. The starting material was whole blood, obtained in connection with sensitization to the hapten diphenylcyclopropenone (DPC). The source of these receptors is a woman aged 50 to 60 with alopecia areata. Some clones in this sample may be carry-over from other donors' samples. CDR3s include the opening cysteine and the closing phenylalanine or tryptophan. The D gene is left open where the match is weak. Clone size is given for some rows only: seen once, a few or many times, or a class if the clone is expanded.

V	size	J	D	CDR3	DNA
TRBV20-1	many	TRBJ2-1	.	CSARGLSSSYNEQFF	TGCAGTGCTAGGGGGCTGAGCAGCTCCTACAATGAGCAGTTCTTC
TRBV5-1	.	TRBJ2-3	.	CASSRGRGGTDTQYF	TGCGCCAGCAGCCGGGGCAGGGGCGGCACAGATACGCAGTATTTT
TRBV20-1	many	TRBJ1-1	.	CSASKLGTEAFF	TGCAGTGCTAGTAAACTGGGGACTGAAGCTTTCTTT
TRBV6-6	many	TRBJ2-1	TRBD1	CASSYGGQGEFF	TGTGCCAGCAGTTACGGAGGACAGGGGGAGTTCTTC
TRBV12-3/TRBV12-4	many	TRBJ2-5	TRBD1	CASSLHGPGTGQRVQETQYF	TGTGCCAGCAGTTTACACGGCCCCGGGACAGGGCAACGAGTCCAAGAGACCCAGTACTTC
TRBV18	many	TRBJ2-1	TRBD2	CASLEGSLSGDEQFF	TGTGCCAGCTTGGAGGGGAGCCTTAGCGGGGATGAGCAGTTCTTC
TRBV19	few	TRBJ2-2	.	CASSMGTPAGELFF	TGTGCCAGTAGTATGGGGACACCCGCCGGGGAGCTGTTTTTT
TRBV2	many	TRBJ1-2	.	CASSELQDNYGYTF	TGTGCCAGCAGTGAACTCCAGGATAACTATGGCTACACCTTC
TRBV13	many	TRBJ2-5	TRBD2	CASSLILAGEETQYF	TGTGCCAGCAGCTTAATACTAGCGGGGGAAGAGACCCAGTACTTC
TRBV6-2/TRBV6-3	.	TRBJ1-5	TRBD1	CASRGVTGTEKPQHF	TGTGCCAGCAGAGGCGTGACAGGGACGGAGAAGCCCCAGCATTTT
TRBV6-8	many	TRBJ1-5	.	CATRSRPPQHF	TGTGCCACCAGGAGCAGACCACCCCAGCATTTT
TRBV30	.	TRBJ1-3	.	CAWSFPPGTGNTIYF	TGTGCCTGGAGTTTCCCCCCGGGGACTGGAAACACCATATATTTT
TRBV5-6	few	TRBJ2-3	TRBD2	CASSPPGLAF	TGTGCCAGCAGCCCACCGGGACTAGCTTTT
TRBV6-2/TRBV6-3	.	TRBJ1-5	.	CASSYPAGGNSNQPQHF	TGTGCCAGCAGTTACCCGGCTGGGGGCAATAGCAATCAGCCCCAGCATTTT
TRBV16	many	TRBJ2-5	.	CASSRMAGQETQYF	TGTGCCAGCAGCCGTATGGCTGGTCAAGAGACCCAGTACTTC
TRBV6-2/TRBV6-3	many	TRBJ2-3	.	CASNAAASTDTQYF	TGTGCCAGCAATGCGGCGGCAAGCACAGATACGCAGTATTTT
TRBV9	few	TRBJ1-2	TRBD1	CASSTGQGALDGYTF	TGTGCCAGCAGCACCGGACAGGGGGCTCTCGATGGCTACACCTTC
TRBV7-8	.	TRBJ1-1	TRBD1	CASSAPMEGARTEAFF	TGTGCCAGCAGCGCCCCTATGGAGGGGGCTCGGACTGAAGCTTTCTTT
TRBV28	many	TRBJ1-1	.	CASSLTGGAFF	TGTGCCAGCAGTTTAACGGGGGGAGCTTTCTTT
TRBV28	many	TRBJ2-3	.	CASSLLEDTQYF	TGTGCCAGCAGTTTATTAGAGGATACGCAGTATTTT
TRBV15	.	TRBJ2-7	.	CATSRDRGGDYEQYF	TGTGCCACCAGCAGAGATCGGGGCGGTGACTACGAGCAGTACTTC
TRBV3-1	.	TRBJ1-5	.	CASGQENQPQHF	TGTGCCAGCGGTCAGGAAAATCAGCCCCAGCATTTT
TRBV11-2	.	TRBJ2-7	.	CASSAGVVNEQYF	TGTGCCAGCAGCGCAGGGGTGGTCAACGAGCAGTACTTC
TRBV6-6	once	TRBJ2-7	.	CASKYDAGYEKYF	TGTGCCAGCAAATACGACGCAGGGTACGAGAAGTACTTC
TRBV10-3	many	TRBJ2-5	.	CAISESRAGRQIETQYF	TGTGCCATCAGTGAGTCTCGGGCTGGAAGGCAGATCGAGACCCAGTACTTC
TRBV7-2	.	TRBJ2-1	.	CASSSTTDNEQFF	TGTGCCAGCAGCTCCACCACCGACAATGAGCAGTTCTTC
TRBV25-1	many	TRBJ2-7	.	CASRLGSYEQYF	TGTGCCAGCAGGCTAGGCTCCTACGAGCAGTACTTC
TRBV28	many	TRBJ2-5	.	CASSSPSRGKTQYF	TGTGCCAGCAGTTCCCCGTCACGAGGGAAGACCCAGTACTTC
TRBV29-1	many	TRBJ2-7	TRBD2	CSVEDGLAGAYEQYF	TGCAGCGTTGAAGACGGACTAGCGGGAGCGTACGAGCAGTACTTC
TRBV28	.	TRBJ1-1	.	CASTWRGEVNTEAFF	TGTGCCAGCACTTGGCGGGGGGAGGTGAACACTGAAGCTTTCTTT
TRBV29-1	many	TRBJ2-7	.	CSVEELSTYEQYF	TGCAGCGTTGAAGAGCTGTCCACCTACGAGCAGTACTTC
TRBV30	many	TRBJ1-1	.	CAWSVLRTTEAFF	TGTGCCTGGAGTGTACTAAGGACCACTGAAGCTTTCTTT
TRBV9	many	TRBJ1-5	.	CASSGRGVGNQPQHF	TGTGCCAGCAGCGGGAGGGGGGTTGGCAATCAGCCCCAGCATTTT
TRBV28	many	TRBJ2-7	.	CAINTGTLYEQYF	TGTGCCATCAATACCGGGACCTTATACGAGCAGTACTTC
TRBV6-2/TRBV6-3	many	TRBJ2-1	.	CASVGVSYNEQFF	TGTGCCAGCGTGGGGGTCTCCTACAATGAGCAGTTCTTC
TRBV7-9	few	TRBJ2-3	TRBD2	CASSLRLAGRPYF	TGTGCCAGCAGCTTACGGCTAGCGGGGAGGCCTTATTTT
TRBV28	many	TRBJ2-4	TRBD2	CASSFPPGGGRAMETKNIQYF	TGTGCCAGCAGTTTCCCCCCGGGCGGCGGGAGGGCCATGGAAACCAAAAACATTCAGTACTTC
TRBV20-1	few	TRBJ2-1	TRBD2	CSARDPSGRNNEQFF	TGCAGTGCTAGAGATCCGAGCGGGAGGAACAATGAGCAGTTCTTC
TRBV11-3	many	TRBJ2-3	TRBD1	CASSFGNRGTNTDTQYF	TGTGCCAGCAGCTTCGGAAACAGGGGGACAAACACAGATACGCAGTATTTT
TRBV19	few	TRBJ2-5	.	CASSKDSSLETQYF	TGTGCCAGTAGTAAGGACAGTTCTCTAGAGACCCAGTACTTC
TRBV11-2	many	TRBJ1-1	.	CASSLGVPQAFF	TGTGCCAGCAGCTTAGGCGTCCCCCAAGCTTTCTTT
TRBV24-1	few	TRBJ1-1	.	CATSDLRQGIMAFF	TGTGCCACCAGTGATTTGAGGCAGGGGATAATGGCTTTCTTT
TRBV12-3/TRBV12-4	few	TRBJ2-7	.	CASSLVRGGGEQYF	TGTGCCAGCAGTTTAGTTCGGGGAGGGGGTGAGCAGTACTTC